This is a list of T cell receptor beta chains from one sample in a study of identical twins. TCRdb reprocessed the 5' RACE reads via MiXCR and lists one record per CDR3 protein. The data hold a few hundred thousand distinct CDR3 sequences, with roughly 9.5% observed a single time. In addition, the sample was reused for a study of yellow fever vaccine responses in identical twins.

The specimen was PBMCs. Receptors originate from a woman aged 18-29 years in good health. CDR3s include the opening cysteine and the closing phenylalanine or tryptophan. D genes are given only for firm matches. Not every row has a clone size; where given, it reads once, few, many or a size class.

v_call	d_call	j_call	clone_size	cdr3_nt	cdr3_aa
TRBV12-3/TRBV12-4	.	TRBJ2-7	many	TGTGCCAGCAGTTTAACCGGGTATGGGGAGCAGTACTTC	CASSLTGYGEQYF
TRBV6-1	.	TRBJ2-1	.	TGTGCCAGCAGCTCCAGCCGTCGGAGCTCCTACAATGAGCAGTTCTTC	CASSSSRRSSYNEQFF
TRBV20-1	.	TRBJ2-1	.	TGCAGTGCTCGGGGGTTTTGGGGCGAGCAGTTCTTC	CSARGFWGEQFF
TRBV25-1	TRBD1	TRBJ1-2	few	TGTGCCGCGAGGCCAAGGGACAGGGGGCTTGCGGGGGGTGGCTACACCTTC	CAARPRDRGLAGGGYTF
TRBV5-1	.	TRBJ2-1	many	TGCGCCAGCAGCCCCGGTCCGGACAATGAGCAGTTCTTC	CASSPGPDNEQFF
TRBV5-5	.	TRBJ1-2	many	TGTGCCAGCAGCCCGACAGTCTATGGCTACACCTTC	CASSPTVYGYTF
TRBV7-2	.	TRBJ2-3	.	TGTGCCAGCAGCTTAGCGGCAGGGTATCCTGCGGATACGCAGTATTTT	CASSLAAGYPADTQYF
TRBV3-1	.	TRBJ1-1	many	TGTGCCAGCAGCCAAGGGGGGTTTATGAACACTGAAGCTTTCTTT	CASSQGGFMNTEAFF
TRBV5-1	TRBD2	TRBJ2-2	few	TGCGCCAGCAGCTTGAGGCGGTGGGCTAGCGGGGGCCAGAACACCGGGGAGCTGTTTTTT	CASSLRRWASGGQNTGELFF
TRBV7-2	TRBD2	TRBJ2-3	.	TGTGCCAGCAGCTCCGGGGGGGCCTCAGATACGCAGTATTTT	CASSSGGASDTQYF
TRBV29-1	.	TRBJ2-3	few	TGCAGCGTTGATACAGGCGTCACAGATACGCAGTATTTT	CSVDTGVTDTQYF
TRBV11-1	TRBD2	TRBJ2-7	many	TGTGCCAGCAGCTTAGTTGGTGGGGCAGGCGGACTAGCGGGAGCCCACGAGCAGTACTTC	CASSLVGGAGGLAGAHEQYF
TRBV19	.	TRBJ2-6	few	TGTGCCAGTAGTATTTCTCCGTCCATCCCGGGCCACTCTGGGGCCAACGTCCTGACTTTC	CASSISPSIPGHSGANVLTF
TRBV11-2	.	TRBJ2-7	many	TGTGCCAGCAGCTTATCGCGCTCGGGGGAGCAGTACTTC	CASSLSRSGEQYF
TRBV5-1	.	TRBJ2-1	many	TGTGCCAGCAGCTCCGGAACCAGCTCCTACAATGAGCAGTTCTTC	CASSSGTSSYNEQFF
TRBV7-9	TRBD1	TRBJ2-1	few	TGTGCCAGCAGCTCTTTATGGGACAGCAATGAGCAGTTCTTC	CASSSLWDSNEQFF
TRBV11-1	TRBD2	TRBJ2-3	few	TGTGCCAGCACCCGGGGGGACCCAGGGGATACGCAGTATTTT	CASTRGDPGDTQYF
TRBV20-1	.	TRBJ2-1	few	TGCAGTGCTAGAGGGGCCCTACTATACAATGAGCAGTTCTTC	CSARGALLYNEQFF
TRBV29-1	TRBD2	TRBJ2-7	.	TGCAGCGTTGAGTCCGGACTAGCGGGAACCTACGAGCAGTACTTC	CSVESGLAGTYEQYF
TRBV7-2	.	TRBJ2-1	.	TGTGCCAGCAGCTTCGGGACTGCGTACGGGAATGAGCAGTTCTTC	CASSFGTAYGNEQFF
TRBV3-1	.	TRBJ2-7	many	TGTGCCAGCACCAGTAATGCCTTGGAGCAGTACTTC	CASTSNALEQYF
TRBV7-2	TRBD1	TRBJ1-4	few	TGTGCCAGCAGCTTCAGGGGGTTCGGTGAAAAACTGTTTTTT	CASSFRGFGEKLFF
TRBV12-3/TRBV12-4	.	TRBJ2-1	.	TGTACCAGCAGTTTAGAGGGGCCGAATCAACTGAGCTCCTACAATGAGCAGTTCTTC	CTSSLEGPNQLSSYNEQFF
TRBV29-1	.	TRBJ2-7	few	TGCAGCGTTACGGGGGGCAATCCCTACGAGCAGTACTTC	CSVTGGNPYEQYF
TRBV7-2	.	TRBJ1-1	.	TGTGCCAGCAGCGGGTCGGGAGGGAGGCGGAACACTGAAGCTTTCTTT	CASSGSGGRRNTEAFF
TRBV28	TRBD1	TRBJ1-2	few	TGTGCCAGCATCGACAGGGTAGCCCTCATTCATGGCTACACCTTC	CASIDRVALIHGYTF
TRBV5-1	TRBD1	TRBJ1-2	few	TGCGCCAGCAGCTCGGACAGGGAAGGCTACACCTTC	CASSSDREGYTF
TRBV7-8	.	TRBJ2-2	once	TGTGCCAGCAGCTCCGGGCTAGCCGGTTGGGGGGAGCTGTTTTTT	CASSSGLAGWGELFF
TRBV3-1	.	TRBJ1-6	many	TGTGCCAGCAGCCAAGGGCAGGGAGGTGATTCACCCCTCCACTTT	CASSQGQGGDSPLHF
TRBV12-3/TRBV12-4	.	TRBJ1-1	many	TGTGCCAGCAGTTTAGTTAACACTGAAGCTTTCTTT	CASSLVNTEAFF
TRBV7-2	TRBD2	TRBJ2-3	many	TGTGCCAGCAGCCCCTTAGCGGGGTTTAGCACAGATACGCAGTATTTT	CASSPLAGFSTDTQYF
TRBV20-1	.	TRBJ2-7	few	TGCAGTGCCCTAGACGACAGCGGCTACTCCTACGAGCAGTACTTC	CSALDDSGYSYEQYF
TRBV6-4	TRBD1	TRBJ2-1	many	TGTGCCAGCAGTAGACAGGGGGGGTCGGGTGAGCAGTTCTTC	CASSRQGGSGEQFF
TRBV20-1	.	TRBJ1-1	.	TGCAGTGCTAGATCCATTGTGGATCTGGGCACTGAAGCTTTCTTT	CSARSIVDLGTEAFF
TRBV11-1	TRBD1	TRBJ2-6	many	TGTGCCAGCAGCTTCACACCTCGACAGGGTCCATTCTCTGGGGCCAACGTCCTGACTTTC	CASSFTPRQGPFSGANVLTF
TRBV20-1	.	TRBJ2-3	few	TGCAGTGCAATCAGGGGCACGATAGATGCAGATACGCAGTATTTT	CSAIRGTIDADTQYF
TRBV9	TRBD1	TRBJ2-1	many	TGTGCCAGCAGCGCAACCCTCCTGGACAGGGTCAGGGGCTCCTACAATGAGCAGTTCTTC	CASSATLLDRVRGSYNEQFF
TRBV18	.	TRBJ2-7	.	TGTGCCAGCTCACCGGGGGTCAGGGAATACGAGCAGTACTTC	CASSPGVREYEQYF
TRBV19	TRBD1	TRBJ1-5	.	TGTGCCAGTAGTACGACAGGGGGATCCAATCAGCCCCAGCATTTT	CASSTTGGSNQPQHF
TRBV20-1	.	TRBJ1-4	many	TGCAGTGCTAGTAGTCCAAGTGAAAAACTGTTTTTT	CSASSPSEKLFF
TRBV11-2	.	TRBJ2-1	.	TGTGCCAGCAGTCAGGGGGAGGTACGTTACAATGAGCAGTTCTTC	CASSQGEVRYNEQFF
TRBV27	.	TRBJ2-1	many	TGTGCCAGCAGTTTTCTTCCTCGGGGTTACAATGAGCAGTTCTTC	CASSFLPRGYNEQFF
TRBV6-1	.	TRBJ2-5	.	TGTGCCAGCAGTGAAGCTTCTTTTAGGGAGACCCAGTACTTC	CASSEASFRETQYF
TRBV28	.	TRBJ2-3	few	TGTGCCAGCAGTTTCTTCTACAGTAGGGCAGATACGCAGTATTTT	CASSFFYSRADTQYF
TRBV3-1	.	TRBJ2-4	few	TGTGCCAGCAGCCAAGAAGGGCTTCTAAACATTCAGTACTTC	CASSQEGLLNIQYF
TRBV11-2	.	TRBJ1-2	few	TGTGCCAGCAGCTCGATAGAGGGGGTAGGGCAAACTAACTATGGCTACACCTTC	CASSSIEGVGQTNYGYTF
TRBV18	TRBD2	TRBJ2-3	.	TGTGCCAGCTCACCACCGTCCGCGGGGGGGACAGATACGCAGTATTTT	CASSPPSAGGTDTQYF
TRBV29-1	.	TRBJ2-1	.	TGCAGCGTTGAGGCCATATCCGGGACCGGGCTTTTCTTC	CSVEAISGTGLFF
TRBV25-1	.	TRBJ2-3	.	TGTGCCAGCAGTGATGCTTGGGCGGGGAGCACAGATACGCAGTATTTT	CASSDAWAGSTDTQYF
TRBV3-1	.	TRBJ2-7	many	TGTGCCAGCAGCCAAGATCTAAGGATAGACGAGCAGTACTTC	CASSQDLRIDEQYF
TRBV19	.	TRBJ2-7	few	TGTGCCAGTAGTATAACAGGGACCTCCTACGAGCAGTACTTC	CASSITGTSYEQYF